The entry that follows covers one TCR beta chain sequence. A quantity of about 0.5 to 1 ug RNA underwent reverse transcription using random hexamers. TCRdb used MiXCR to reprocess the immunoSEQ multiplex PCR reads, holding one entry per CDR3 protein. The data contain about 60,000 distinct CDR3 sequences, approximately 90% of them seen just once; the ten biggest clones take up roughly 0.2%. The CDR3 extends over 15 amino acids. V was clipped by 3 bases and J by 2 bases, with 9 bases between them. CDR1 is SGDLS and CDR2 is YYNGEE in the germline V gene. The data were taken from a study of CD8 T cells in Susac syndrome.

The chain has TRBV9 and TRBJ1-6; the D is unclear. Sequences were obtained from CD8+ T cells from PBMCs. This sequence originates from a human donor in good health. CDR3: CASSEGDPYNSPLHF. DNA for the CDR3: TGTGCCAGCAGCGAAGGCGATCCCTATAATTCACCCCTCCACTTT. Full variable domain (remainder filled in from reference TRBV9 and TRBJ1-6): DSGVTQTPKHLITATGQRVTLRCSPRSGDLSVYWYQQSLDQGLQFLIQYYNGEERAKGNILERFSAQQFPDLHSELNLSSLELGDSALYFCASSEGDPYNSPLHFGNGTRLTVT.